This entry lists 6 T cell receptor beta chains sequenced from one sample in a study of shared clonotypes between healthy human individuals. Positively selected for CCR7, the CD45RO-negative cells used as naive CD8 cells excluded terminally differentiated effector memory CD45RA+ cells. Sequencing was performed with immunoSEQ multiplex PCR; in TCRdb, only in-frame clones are kept and a portion is missing. Of about 680,000 clones listed, roughly nine tenths are singletons. Sample: naive CD8+ T cells sorted from blood. These receptors were obtained from a man aged 25-45 years in good health.

V is TRBV29-1 and J is TRBJ1-4; D is perhaps TRBD1 (5 bases). This CDR3 region has 14 residues. Germline values: CDR1 SQVTM, CDR2 ANQGSEA. Trimming removed 0 bases from V and 7 bases from J, with 12 bases in between. The CDR3 sequence is CSVEEAGLGEKLFF. CDR3 DNA sequence: TGCAGCGTTGAAGAGGCAGGGTTAGGTGAAAAACTGTTTTTT.

This clone is a singleton in its sample. The chain couples TRBV11-2 to TRBJ2-1; TRBD2 matches 13 bases. After removal of 3 bases from V and 8 bases from J, the junction contained 4 bases not matched to a gene. The length of the CDR3 is 15 residues. CDR1 and CDR2 from the germline V gene are SGHAT and FQNNGV. The CDR3 spells CASSLGLAGLYEQFF. The CDR3 DNA reads TGTGCCAGCAGCTTGGGACTAGCGGGACTCTATGAGCAGTTCTTC. The full variable domain, rest sourced from reference TRBV11-2 and TRBJ2-1, is EAGVAQSPRYKIIEKRQSVAFWCNPISGHATLYWYQQILGQGPKLLIQFQNNGVVDDSQLPKDRFSAERLKGVDSTLKIQPAKLEDSAVYLCASSLGLAGLYEQFFGPGTRLTVL.

The chain combines TRBV30 with TRBJ1-1; D gene unclear. The V gene's germline CDR1 is GTSNPN and CDR2 SVGIG (reference sequence). Trimming shortened V by 3 bases and J by 0 bases, and 5 bases separated the two germline ends. The CDR3 spans 12 residues. The CDR3 DNA follows: TGTGCCTGGAGCGTGATGAACACTGAAGCTTTCTTT. Translating it yields CAWSVMNTEAFF.

This chain connects TRBV2 to TRBJ2-1, with 8 nucleotides matching TRBD2. CDR3 length equals 13 residues. J lost 6 bases, V lost 10 bases, and 8 bases had no gene match. CDR1 is SNHLY, CDR2 FYNNEI, per germline. CDR3 DNA sequence: TGTGCCACCCCGGGGACTAGTTCCAATGAGCAGTTCTTC. This encodes CATPGTSSNEQFF.

The CDR3: CASSSPAGDSDTQYF. CDR3 nucleotides: TGTGCCAGCAGTTCCCCAGCGGGAGATTCAGATACGCAGTATTTT. The chain is built from TRBV27 and TRBJ2-3, with TRBD2 matching 8 bases. The CDR3 runs to 15 residues. Germline CDR1 MNHEY, CDR2 SMNVEV (reference sequence). V shed 4 bases and J 4 bases; nucleotides not matched to a gene: 7.

This chain connects TRBV5-4 to TRBJ2-2; D unclear. Trimming shortened V by 0 bases and J by 9 bases, and 9 bases separated the two germline ends. The CDR3 has 13 residues. Germline V gene sequence: CDR1 SGHNT, CDR2 YYREEE (reference sequence). The CDR3 spells CASSLELFRELFF. The CDR3 nucleotides are TGTGCCAGCAGCTTGGAACTGTTTAGGGAGCTGTTTTTT.